The table lists the clone carrying this T cell receptor (beta chain) with many counts. This sample holds PBMCs from roughly 10 ml fresh peripheral blood. What was amplified from RNA transcripts were TCR beta CDR3 regions. Using the HTBI primer set, a first-round RT-PCR was run on the TCR CDR3. MiXCR, run by TCRdb on the multiplex PCR reads, gives a single entry per CDR3 protein. The sample has roughly 700,000 distinct CDR3 sequences, around 15% seen once. The CDR3 spans 13 residues. In germline, CDR1 is DFQATT, CDR2 SNEGSKA (reference sequence). These data come from a study of T cells in Graves' hyperthyroidism and ophthalmopathy.

V usage is TRBV20-1 and J usage is TRBJ2-2; TRBD2 matches 9 bases. This receptor was obtained from a man aged 50-60 years with Graves' hyperthyroidism. The sample comprised blood. This CDR3 reads CSRGRANTGELFF. For the CDR3, the DNA is TGCAGCCGCGGGAGGGCTAACACCGGGGAGCTGTTTTTT.